This T cell receptor (beta chain) is drawn from a study of T cells in Graves' hyperthyroidism and ophthalmopathy. General study results and limits: Blood also showed most of the thyroid clonotypes that were expanded above 0.001.

This clonotype was seen repeatedly, ten times or more. Its antigen is unknown. Amplified TCR beta CDR3 regions came from RNA transcripts. During a first-round RT-PCR of the TCR CDR3, the HTBI primer set was used. TCRdb passed the multiplex PCR reads through MiXCR, listing each CDR3 protein once. The top ten hold around 12% of the sample, which has around 600,000 distinct CDR3 sequences, around 15% seen once. The source is a woman between 50 and 59 years old with Graves' ophthalmopathy. The sample consisted of blood.

The CDR3 sequence is CASLLRGEGTSPLHF. DNA for the CDR3: TGTGCCAGCCTACTACGGGGGGAAGGGACTTCACCCCTCCACTTT. V and J are TRBV7-2 and TRBJ1-6; TRBD1 is a possible D gene (5 bases). V lost 8 bases and J 9 bases, leaving 20 bases between the germline ends. The length of the CDR3 is 15 residues. Germline CDR1 is SGHTA and CDR2 is FQGNSA. Combining the CDR3 with reference TRBV7-2 and TRBJ1-6 gives the whole variable domain GAGVSQSPSNKVTEKGKDVELRCDPISGHTALYWYRQSLGQGLEFLIYFQGNSAPDKSGLPSDRFSAERTGGSVSTLTIQRTQQEDSAVYLCASLLRGEGTSPLHFGNGTRLTVT.